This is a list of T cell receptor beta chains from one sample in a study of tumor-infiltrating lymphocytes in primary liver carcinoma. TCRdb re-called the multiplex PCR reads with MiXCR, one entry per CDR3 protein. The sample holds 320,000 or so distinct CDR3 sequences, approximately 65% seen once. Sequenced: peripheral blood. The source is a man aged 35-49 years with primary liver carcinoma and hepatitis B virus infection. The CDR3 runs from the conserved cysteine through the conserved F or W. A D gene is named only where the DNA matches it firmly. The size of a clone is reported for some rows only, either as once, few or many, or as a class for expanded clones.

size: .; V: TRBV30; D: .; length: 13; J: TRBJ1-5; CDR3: CVWSETFNQPQHF; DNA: TGTGTCTGGAGTGAGACTTTCAATCAGCCCCAGCATTTT
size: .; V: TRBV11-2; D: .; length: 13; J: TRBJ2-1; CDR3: CASSSPVYNGQFF; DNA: TGTGCCAGCAGTTCCCCAGTATACAATGGGCAGTTCTTC
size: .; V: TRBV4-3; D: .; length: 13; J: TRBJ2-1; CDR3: CASSQDRVGGQFF; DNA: TGTGCCAGCAGCCAAGATCGTGTCGGTGGGCAGTTCTTC
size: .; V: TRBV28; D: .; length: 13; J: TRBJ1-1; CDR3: CASRMGAPPEAFF; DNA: TGTGCCAGCAGGATGGGGGCGCCCCCTGAAGCTTTCTTT
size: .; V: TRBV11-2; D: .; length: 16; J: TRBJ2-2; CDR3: CVSSLGGPGVTGKLFF; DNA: TGTGTCAGCAGCTTAGGGGGGCCAGGGGTCACCGGGAAGCTGTTTTTT
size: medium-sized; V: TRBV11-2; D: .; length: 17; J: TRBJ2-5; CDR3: CASSSIRSGFTEGTQYF; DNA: TGTGCCAGCAGTTCGATCAGGTCCGGGTTCACTGAGGGGACCCAGTACTTC
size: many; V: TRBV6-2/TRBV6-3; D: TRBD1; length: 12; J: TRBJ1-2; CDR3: CASRTGSVGYTF; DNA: TGTGCCAGCAGGACAGGGTCGGTTGGCTACACCTTC
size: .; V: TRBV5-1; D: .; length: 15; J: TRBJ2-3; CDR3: CASSLESPGEDTQCF; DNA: TGCGCCAGCAGCTTGGAGTCCCCAGGGGAAGATACGCAGTGTTTT
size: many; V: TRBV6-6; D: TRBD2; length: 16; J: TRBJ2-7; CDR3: CASSYIPRDYSYEQYF; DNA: TGTGCCAGCAGTTATATACCCCGGGACTACTCCTACGAGCAGTACTTC
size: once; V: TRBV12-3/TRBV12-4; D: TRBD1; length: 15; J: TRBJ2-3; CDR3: CASSLAGTGTDTRYF; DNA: TGTGCCAGCAGTTTAGCCGGGACAGGGACAGATACGCGGTATTTT
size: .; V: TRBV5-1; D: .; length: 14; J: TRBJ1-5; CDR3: CASSLDGSNQPQHF; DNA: TGCGCCAGCAGCTTGGATGGGTCCAATCAGCCCCAGCATTTT
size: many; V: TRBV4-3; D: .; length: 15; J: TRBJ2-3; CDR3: CASSQAGPSTDTQYF; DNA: TGCGCCAGCAGCCAAGCTGGACCTAGCACAGATACGCAGTATTTT
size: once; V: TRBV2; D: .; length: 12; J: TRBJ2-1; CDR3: CASGAFDNEQFF; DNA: TGTGCCAGCGGGGCTTTCGACAATGAGCAGTTCTTC
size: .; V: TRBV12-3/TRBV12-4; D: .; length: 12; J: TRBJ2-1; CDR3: CASSRTILGQFF; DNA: TGTGCCAGCAGTCGGACTATATTGGGTCAGTTCTTC
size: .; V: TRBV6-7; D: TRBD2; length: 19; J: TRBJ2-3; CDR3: CASSYPAPILAGERDTQYF; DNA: TGTGCCAGCAGTTACCCCGCACCAATACTAGCGGGAGAAAGAGATACGCAGTATTTT
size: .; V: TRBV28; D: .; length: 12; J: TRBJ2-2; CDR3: CAGGAATGELFF; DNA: TGTGCCGGCGGGGCAGCCACCGGGGAGCTGTTTTTT
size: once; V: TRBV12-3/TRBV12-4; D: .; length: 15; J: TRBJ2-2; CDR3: CASSFSGANIGELFF; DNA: TGTGCCAGCAGTTTCTCAGGGGCAAACATCGGGGAGCTGTTTTTT
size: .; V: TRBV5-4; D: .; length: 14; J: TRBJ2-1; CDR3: CTSHQDRLYNEQFF; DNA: TGTACCAGCCACCAGGATCGATTGTACAATGAGCAGTTCTTC
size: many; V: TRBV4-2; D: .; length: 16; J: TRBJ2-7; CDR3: CASSQEFAVQMYEQYF; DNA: TGTGCCAGCAGCCAAGAGTTCGCCGTACAGATGTACGAGCAGTACTTC
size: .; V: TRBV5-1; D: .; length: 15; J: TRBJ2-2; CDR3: CASSFPRDSTGELLF; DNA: TGCGCCAGCAGCTTTCCTCGGGATTCCACCGGGGAGCTGTTATTT
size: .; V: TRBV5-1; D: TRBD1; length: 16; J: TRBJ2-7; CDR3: CASSPTGTGSSYEQYF; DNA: TGCGCCAGCAGCCCAACCGGGACAGGAAGCTCCTACGAGCAGTACTTC
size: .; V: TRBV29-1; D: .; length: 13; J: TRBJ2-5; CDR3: CSVDPTCRETQYF; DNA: TGCAGCGTTGACCCAACATGCCGAGAGACCCAGTACTTC
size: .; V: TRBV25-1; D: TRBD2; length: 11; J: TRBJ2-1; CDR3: CASSVAGSQFF; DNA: TGTGCCAGCAGTGTAGCGGGGTCCCAGTTCTTC
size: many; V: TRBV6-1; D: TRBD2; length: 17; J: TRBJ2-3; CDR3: CASSEVVSSGDTDTQYF; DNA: TGTGCCAGCAGTGAAGTGGTGTCTAGCGGAGACACAGATACGCAGTATTTT
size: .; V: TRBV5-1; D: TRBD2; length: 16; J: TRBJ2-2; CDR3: CASSQGTSGNTGELFF; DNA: TGCGCCAGCAGCCAAGGGACTAGCGGAAACACCGGGGAGCTGTTTTTT
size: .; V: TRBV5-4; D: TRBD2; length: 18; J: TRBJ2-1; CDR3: CASSLVDRASGSYNEQFF; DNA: TGTGCCAGCAGCTTGGTCGATCGGGCTAGCGGGTCCTACAATGAGCAGTTCTTC
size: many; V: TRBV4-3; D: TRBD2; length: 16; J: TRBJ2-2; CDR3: CASSHRVAGDTGELFF; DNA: TGCGCCAGCAGCCATCGCGTCGCGGGAGACACCGGGGAGCTGTTTTTT
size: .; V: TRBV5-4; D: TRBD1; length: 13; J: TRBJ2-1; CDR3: CASTQGQRSEQFF; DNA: TGTGCCAGCACCCAGGGACAGAGAAGTGAGCAGTTCTTC
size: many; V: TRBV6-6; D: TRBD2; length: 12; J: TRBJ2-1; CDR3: CASTREGNEQFF; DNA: TGTGCCAGCACCAGGGAGGGCAATGAGCAGTTCTTC
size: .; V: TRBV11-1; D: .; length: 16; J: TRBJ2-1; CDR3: CASSPDGRTDYNEQFF; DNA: TGTGCCAGTAGCCCAGACGGGCGCACTGATTACAATGAGCAGTTCTTC
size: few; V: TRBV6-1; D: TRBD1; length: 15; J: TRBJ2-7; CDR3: CASSAVAGGSHEQYF; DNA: TGTGCCAGCAGTGCGGTAGCAGGGGGCTCCCACGAGCAGTACTTC
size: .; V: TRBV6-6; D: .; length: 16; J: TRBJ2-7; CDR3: CASSYGHRYGSYEQYF; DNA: TGTGCCAGCAGTTACGGCCACCGGTACGGCTCCTACGAGCAGTACTTC
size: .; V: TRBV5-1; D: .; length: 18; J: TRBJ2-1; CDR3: CASSLGSLIPVTKWEQFF; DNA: TGCGCCAGCAGCTTGGGGTCCCTAATCCCAGTGACAAAATGGGAGCAGTTCTTC
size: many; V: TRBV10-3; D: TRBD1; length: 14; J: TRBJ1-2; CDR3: CAISATRGNYGYTF; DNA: TGTGCCATCAGTGCTACCAGGGGGAACTATGGCTACACCTTC
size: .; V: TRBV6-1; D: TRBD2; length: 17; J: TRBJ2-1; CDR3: CASRRTSGPTTYNEQFF; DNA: TGTGCCAGCAGAAGGACTAGCGGGCCGACTACCTACAATGAGCAGTTCTTC
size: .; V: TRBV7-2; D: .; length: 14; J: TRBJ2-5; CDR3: CASSPRLADETQYF; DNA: TGTGCCAGCAGCCCGCGTCTGGCGGACGAGACCCAGTACTTC
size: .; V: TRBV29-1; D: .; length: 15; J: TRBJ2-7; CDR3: CNVEISGDSSYEQCF; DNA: TGCAACGTTGAAATATCGGGGGACAGCTCCTACGAGCAGTGCTTC